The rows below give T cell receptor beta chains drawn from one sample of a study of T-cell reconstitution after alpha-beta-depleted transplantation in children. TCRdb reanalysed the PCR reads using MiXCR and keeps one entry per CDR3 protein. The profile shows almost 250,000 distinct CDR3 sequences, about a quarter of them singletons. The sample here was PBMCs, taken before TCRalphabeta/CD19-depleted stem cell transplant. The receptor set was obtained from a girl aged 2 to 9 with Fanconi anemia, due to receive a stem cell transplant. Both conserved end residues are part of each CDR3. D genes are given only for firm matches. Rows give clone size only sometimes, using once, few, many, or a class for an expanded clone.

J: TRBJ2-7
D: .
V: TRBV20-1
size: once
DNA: TGCAGTGCCTCACCCCGGATCTACGAGCAGTACTTC
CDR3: CSASPRIYEQYF

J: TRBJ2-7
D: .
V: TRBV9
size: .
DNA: TGTGCCAGCAGCGTAGGGGGAGACGGGTACGAGCAGTACTTC
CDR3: CASSVGGDGYEQYF

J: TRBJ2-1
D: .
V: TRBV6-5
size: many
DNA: TGTGCCAGCAGTTACTCGTCGAAGTTGATTGACGCACACAATGAGCAGTTCTTC
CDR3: CASSYSSKLIDAHNEQFF

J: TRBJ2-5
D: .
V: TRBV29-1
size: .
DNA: TGCAGCGTTGAGGGTCTGGAAGAGACCCAGTACTTC
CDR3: CSVEGLEETQYF

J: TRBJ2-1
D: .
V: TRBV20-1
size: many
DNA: TGCAGTGCTACTGCCAGCTCCTACAATGAGCAGTTCTTC
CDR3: CSATASSYNEQFF

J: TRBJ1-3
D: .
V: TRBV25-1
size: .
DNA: TGTGCCAGCAGTGAGCTCAGCGGCTCTGGAAACACCATATATTTT
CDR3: CASSELSGSGNTIYF

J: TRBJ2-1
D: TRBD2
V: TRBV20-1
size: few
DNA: TGCAGTGCTAGAGCTTCGACTAGCGGAGTCTACAATGAGCAGTTCTTC
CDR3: CSARASTSGVYNEQFF

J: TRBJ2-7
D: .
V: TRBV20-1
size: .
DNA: TGCAGTGCCGACGCTGGGAGGACCTACGAGCAGTACTTC
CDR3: CSADAGRTYEQYF

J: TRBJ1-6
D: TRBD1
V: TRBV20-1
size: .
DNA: TGCAGCAGGGGGGACTATAATTCACCCCTCCACTTT
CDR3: CSRGDYNSPLHF

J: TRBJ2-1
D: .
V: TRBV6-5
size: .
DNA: TGTGCCAGCAGTTTTAGCGTTAGCTCCTACAATGAGCAGTTCTTC
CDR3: CASSFSVSSYNEQFF

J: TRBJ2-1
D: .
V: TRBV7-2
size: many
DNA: TGTGCCAGCAGCTTAGCGCCGACGGGTAGGGTCCACAATGAGCAGTTCTTC
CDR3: CASSLAPTGRVHNEQFF

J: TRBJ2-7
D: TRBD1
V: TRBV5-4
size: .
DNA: TGTGCCAGCAGCAGTACAGGGGGATCCTCCTACGAGCAGTACTTC
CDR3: CASSSTGGSSYEQYF

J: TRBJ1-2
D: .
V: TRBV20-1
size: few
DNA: TGCAGTGCTATTGAAGGGCCTTACTATGGCTACACCTTC
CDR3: CSAIEGPYYGYTF

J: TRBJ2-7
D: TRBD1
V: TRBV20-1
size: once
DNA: TGCAGTGCTAGACCCAGGGGGCCTCTCTACGAGCAGTACTTC
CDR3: CSARPRGPLYEQYF

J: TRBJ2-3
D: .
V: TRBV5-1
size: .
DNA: TGCGCCAGCAGCTTGGATGGGCCCCTAGAAACAGATACGCAGTATTTT
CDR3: CASSLDGPLETDTQYF

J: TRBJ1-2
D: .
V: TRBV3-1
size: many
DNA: TGTGCCAGCAGCCAACTCCATGGCTACACCTTC
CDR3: CASSQLHGYTF

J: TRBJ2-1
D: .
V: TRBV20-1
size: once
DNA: TGCAGTGCACATCTCGGTTGGGATGAGCAGTTCTTC
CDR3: CSAHLGWDEQFF

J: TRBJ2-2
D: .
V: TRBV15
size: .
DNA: TGTGCCACCAGCAGCCCACGGGAGCTGTTTTTT
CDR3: CATSSPRELFF

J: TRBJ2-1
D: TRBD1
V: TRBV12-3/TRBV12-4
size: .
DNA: TGTGCCAGCAGTTTAGTCCACGGGACAGGTGGCAATGAGCAGTTCTTC
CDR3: CASSLVHGTGGNEQFF

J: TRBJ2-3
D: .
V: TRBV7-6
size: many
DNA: TGTGCCAGCAGCTTAGCAACAGGGAGCACAGATACGCAGTATTTT
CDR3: CASSLATGSTDTQYF

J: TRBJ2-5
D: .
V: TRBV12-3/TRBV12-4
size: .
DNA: TGTGCCAGCGGGTTGTCGTCCGGGACACCCTCAGAGACCCAGTACTTC
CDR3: CASGLSSGTPSETQYF